Shown below are 32 T cell receptor beta chains from a single sample sequenced in a study of blood T cell repertoires in COVID-19. TCRdb's table, derived via immunoSEQ multiplex PCR, lists solely in-frame clones and lacks some. The data hold roughly 35,000 clones, with approximately 81% observed a single time. Sequences were obtained from peripheral blood. Receptor source: a human donor with acute or convalescent COVID-19. The donor label of this sample is uncertain.

This clone was found once. This chain connects TRBV12-3 or TRBV12-4 to TRBJ2-2; D unresolved. V was pared by 6 bases and J by 6 bases, with 5 bases between. The CDR3 loop spans 11 amino acids. The CDR3 spells CASRSAGELFF. CDR3 coding DNA: TGTGCCAGCAGATCCGCCGGGGAGCTGTTTTTT.

The chain carries TRBV4-3 and TRBJ2-1; weak D call: TRBD2 (5 bases). The germline V and J ends were trimmed by 0 bases and 4 bases, with 16 bases remaining between them. In germline, CDR1 is LGHNA, CDR2 YSLEER. The CDR3 is 17 residues long. In nucleotides, the CDR3 is TGCGCCAGCAGCCAAGATCCCCGCCAAGGAGGATACAATGAGCAGTTCTTC. Translated, it gives CASSQDPRQGGYNEQFF.

The chain has TRBV19 and TRBJ1-2, with D unclear. V gave up 3 bases and J gave up 4 bases, with 12 bases separating them. CDR1 and CDR2 from the germline V gene are LNHDA and SQIVND (reference sequence). This CDR3 spans 14 amino acids. The DNA of the CDR3 is TGTGCCAGTAGTATGAGTGAGGGTCCCTATGGCTACACCTTC. Protein product: CASSMSEGPYGYTF.

The chain links TRBV2 to TRBJ2-5, with no clear D. Between the trimmed V and J ends, which lost 10 bases and 4 bases, there was a span of 13 bases. CDR1 SNHLY and CDR2 FYNNEI come from the germline V gene. The CDR3 is 12 residues long. The CDR3 loop is CATSLMRETQYF. The CDR3 DNA follows: TGTGCCACCAGCTTGATGAGAGAGACCCAGTACTTC. Full variable domain (rest looked up from reference TRBV2 and TRBJ2-5): EPEVTQTPSHQVTQMGQEVILRCVPISNHLYFYWYRQILGQKVEFLVSFYNNEISEKSEIFDDQFSVERPDGSNFTLKIRSTKLEDSAMYFCATSLMRETQYFGPGTRLLVL.

V is TRBV5-4 and J is TRBJ2-2, with 7 bases that match TRBD1. CDR3 length: 19 residues. V trimming: 4 bases; J trimming: 3 bases; junction bases outside the gene matches: 18. CDR1 and CDR2 (germline): SGHNT, YYREEE (reference sequence). In DNA form, the CDR3 reads TGTGCCAGCAGCCAAAATAGTCCGGGACAGATCCTTTACACCGGGGAGCTGTTTTTT. Translating it yields CASSQNSPGQILYTGELFF.

The CDR3: CASSYSLGQGWNIQYF. Here the CDR3 DNA reads TGTGCCAGCAGTTACTCGCTCGGACAGGGTTGGAACATTCAGTACTTC. The V gene is TRBV6-6, the J gene TRBJ2-4, with 8 positions matching TRBD1. V dropped 0 bases and J dropped 7; count of bases not matched to a gene: 8. The CDR3 loop spans 16 amino acids. The germline V gene has CDR1 MNHNY and CDR2 SVGAGI (reference sequence).

J is TRBJ2-7 and V is TRBV30; 8 bases map to TRBD1. V lost 3 bases to trimming and J lost 5 bases; unmatched junction nucleotides: 6. The CDR3 loop spans 13 amino acids. Germline assignment: CDR1 GTSNPN and CDR2 SVGIG (reference sequence). CDR3 nucleotide sequence: TGTGCCTGGAGCAGACAGGGGTCGGACGAGCAGTACTTC. Translating gives CAWSRQGSDEQYF.

The chain uses TRBV25-1 and TRBJ1-5, with D tentatively TRBD1 (6 bases). The germline gives CDR1 MGHDK, CDR2 SYGVNS. Between the trimmed V and J ends, which lost 5 bases and 3 bases, there was a span of 11 bases. The CDR3 loop spans 14 amino acids. CDR3 DNA: TGTGCCAGCAGTCCGGCAGGGGACAATCAGCCCCAGCATTTT. This sequence encodes CASSPAGDNQPQHF.

The chain recombines TRBV30 with TRBJ1-1, with D perhaps TRBD1 (6 bases). CDR1 is GTSNPN and CDR2 is SVGIG in the germline V gene (reference sequence). This CDR3 comprises 14 residues. The V end was cut by 0 bases, the J end by 1 base, with 9 bases between. The CDR3 region is CAWSVLTGNTEAFF. The CDR3, as DNA: TGTGCCTGGAGTGTACTGACAGGGAACACTGAAGCTTTCTTT.

The chain links TRBV2 to TRBJ2-1; TRBD2 agrees at 14 bases. V was pared by 5 bases and J by 8 bases, with 5 bases of the junction left unmatched. Germline V gene lookup returns CDR1 SNHLY and CDR2 FYNNEI. This CDR3 is 15 amino acids long. CDR3 DNA sequence: TGTGCCAGCAGTTGGACTAGCGGGGGGTGGGATGAGCAGTTCTTC. Amino acids: CASSWTSGGWDEQFF.

V usage is TRBV7-6 and J usage is TRBJ1-1, with D unresolved. The V and J ends lost 4 bases and 6 bases respectively, with 18 bases between them. Per germline, CDR1 SGHVS and CDR2 FNYEAQ. The CDR3 contains 15 residues. The CDR3 region has the DNA TGTGCCAGCAGCTCCGGCAGCGGGGAGACCCCTGAAGCTTTCTTT. It yields the protein CASSSGSGETPEAFF.

The rearrangement uses TRBV7-9 and TRBJ1-6, with 8 positions matching TRBD1. Germline V gives CDR1 SEHNR, CDR2 FQNEAQ (reference sequence). The CDR3 loop spans 15 amino acids. Unmatched junction bases numbered 9, after V lost 5 bases and J lost 9 bases. The CDR3 nucleotides are TGTGCCAGCAGCAGAACAGGGGGGATGATTTCACCCCTCCACTTT. Residues: CASSRTGGMISPLHF. Full variable domain (remainder filled in from reference TRBV7-9 and TRBJ1-6): DTGVSQNPRHKITKRGQNVTFRCDPISEHNRLYWYRQTLGQGPEFLTYFQNEAQLEKSRLLSDRFSAERPKGSFSTLEIQRTEQGDSAMYLCASSRTGGMISPLHFGNGTRLTVT.

The sample holds one count of this clone. This chain uses TRBV19 with TRBJ2-5, with D possibly TRBD2 on 6 matching bases. Germline V gives CDR1 LNHDA, CDR2 SQIVND (reference sequence). This CDR3 has 19 amino acids. Trimming pared 5 bases from V and 0 bases from J, leaving 25 bases between. The CDR3 DNA sequence: TGTGCCAGTAGTGGCGGGACGGGGAGCCTAGGAGAAAACCAAGAGACCCAGTACTTC. It codes for CASSGGTGSLGENQETQYF.

The genes are TRBV25-1 and TRBJ2-7; 9 bases fit TRBD2. The germline V gene encodes CDR1 MGHDK and CDR2 SYGVNS. V shed 4 bases and J 3 bases; nucleotides not matched to a gene: 13. The CDR3 is 17 amino acids. The CDR3 loop reads CASSGFTLAGSFYEQYF. The DNA of the CDR3 is TGTGCCAGCAGTGGATTCACACTAGCGGGCTCTTTCTACGAGCAGTACTTC.

The chain combines TRBV2 with TRBJ1-5, with unresolved D. The CDR3 consists of 16 residues. With 5 bases removed from V and 3 bases from J, the gap between germline ends came to 17 bases. CDR1 SNHLY and CDR2 FYNNEI come from the germline V gene. This CDR3 reads CASSWSTGSHNQPQHF. The CDR3 coding sequence is TGTGCCAGCAGTTGGAGCACCGGCAGCCACAATCAGCCCCAGCATTTT.

The chain links TRBV13 to TRBJ1-6; D remains unclear. Germline CDR1 reads PRHDT; CDR2 reads FYEKMQ (reference sequence). CDR3 size: 16 residues. Trimming left V 6 bases short and J 9 bases short, with 21 bases between. The CDR3 region has the DNA TGTGCCAGCAGTCCTCAAGCTCCTAACGAGGGTTCACCCCTCCACTTT. This translates into CASSPQAPNEGSPLHF. Combining the CDR3 with reference TRBV13 and TRBJ1-6 gives the whole variable domain AAGVIQSPRHLIKEKRETATLKCYPIPRHDTVYWYQQGPGQDPQFLISFYEKMQSDKGSIPDRFSAQQFSDYHSELNMSSLELGDSALYFCASSPQAPNEGSPLHFGNGTRLTVT.

The genes are TRBV14 and TRBJ2-2; D uncertain. The V gene lost 1 base and the J gene lost 2 bases, with 11 bases spanning the gap. This CDR3 spans 16 amino acids. From germline, CDR1 is SGHDN and CDR2 FVKESK. For the CDR3, the DNA is TGTGCCAGCAGCCAAGTCGGTAGCCCCAACACCGGGGAGCTGTTTTTT. It yields the protein CASSQVGSPNTGELFF.

V usage is TRBV9 and J usage is TRBJ2-3; D is unclear. Trimming pared 3 bases from V and 5 bases from J, leaving 10 bases between. The germline V gene encodes CDR1 SGDLS and CDR2 YYNGEE. This CDR3 comprises 13 residues. CDR3 region: CASSAPPGDTQYF. CDR3 DNA sequence: TGTGCCAGCAGCGCCCCCCCCGGAGATACGCAGTATTTT.

This chain uses TRBV27 with TRBJ2-5; 14 bases align to TRBD2. The V segment lost 5 bases and the J segment 4 bases; nucleotides outside the gene matches: 9. The CDR3 runs 17 residues. Germline-derived CDR1 and CDR2 are MNHEY and SMNVEV (reference sequence). The CDR3 DNA reads as TGTGCCAGCAGTACCCGACTAGCGGGAGGGCTGAGAGAGACCCAGTACTTC. This sequence encodes CASSTRLAGGLRETQYF.

This clone is a singleton in its sample. This chain links TRBV6-2 or TRBV6-3 with TRBJ1-2; no definite D call. The CDR3 is 14 amino acids. Per the germline V gene, CDR1 is MNHEY and CDR2 is SVGEGT. With 6 bases removed from V and 4 bases from J, the gap between germline ends came to 15 bases. The CDR3 loop is CASSDGPEGYGYTF. The CDR3, as DNA: TGTGCCAGCAGCGATGGACCGGAGGGCTATGGCTACACCTTC.

Points on this clone: At one boundary the junction diverges from the germline segment, which might be a read error. This chain links TRBV3-1 (or the pseudogene TRBV3-2) with TRBJ2-7; D may be TRBD2 (6 bases). The CDR3 has 13 residues. Germline V lookup: CDR1 LGHDT, CDR2 YNNKEL (reference sequence). The CDR3 here is CASTQSTGGEQYF. The CDR3, as DNA: TGTGCCAGCACCCAATCCACCGGGGGCGAGCAGTACTTC.

This chain links TRBV5-1 with TRBJ1-5, with D maybe TRBD1 (5 bases). V lost 0 bases and J lost 0, with 7 bases in between. CDR3 size: 15 residues. The germline V gene has CDR1 SGHRS and CDR2 YFSETQ. CDR3 coding DNA: TGCGCCAGCAGCTTGGGACAGTCTAGCAATCAGCCCCAGCATTTT. Translating it yields CASSLGQSSNQPQHF. The complete variable domain, with remaining parts taken from reference TRBV5-1 and TRBJ1-5, reads KAGVTQTPRYLIKTRGQQVTLSCSPISGHRSVSWYQQTPGQGLQFLFEYFSETQRNKGNFPGRFSGRQFSNSRSEMNVSTLELGDSALYLCASSLGQSSNQPQHFGDGTRLSIL.

This CDR3 is CASSDTGSDEKLFF. The CDR3, as DNA: TGTGCCAGCAGTGACACAGGGTCAGATGAAAAACTGTTTTTT. This chain links TRBV6-1 with TRBJ1-4, with D possibly being TRBD1 (6 bases). V lost 3 bases and J 6 bases, leaving 11 bases between the germline ends. There are 14 residues in the CDR3. In germline, CDR1 is MNHNS, CDR2 SASEGT.

The chain is built from TRBV7-9 and TRBJ1-1, with 7 bases aligning to TRBD1. This CDR3 spans 13 amino acids. From germline, CDR1 is SEHNR and CDR2 FQNEAQ (reference sequence). J gave up 4 bases and V 5 bases, and 4 bases lay outside the gene matches. Written as DNA, the CDR3 is TGTGCCAGCAGCCCAGGGGGAAGCACTGAAGCTTTCTTT. It specifies CASSPGGSTEAFF.

The V gene is TRBV7-2, the J gene TRBJ1-4; D is possibly TRBD1 (5 bases). This CDR3 spans 13 amino acids. The germline V and J ends were trimmed by 3 bases and 12 bases, with 14 bases remaining between them. Germline loops: CDR1 SGHTA, CDR2 FQGNSA. CDR3 coding DNA: TGTGCCAGCAGCTTCCCGGGGGGACGGGAACTGTTTTTT. It codes for CASSFPGGRELFF.

The chain combines TRBV7-2 with TRBJ2-5, with 7 bases that match TRBD1. CDR1 SGHTA and CDR2 FQGNSA come from the germline V gene. Germline trimming cut 8 bases from V and 5 bases from J; bases unmatched to any gene: 8. The CDR3 is 13 amino acids. CDR3 region: CASALTGYETQYF. The CDR3 DNA sequence: TGTGCCAGCGCATTGACAGGGTACGAGACCCAGTACTTC.

The chain uses TRBV3-1 (or the pseudogene TRBV3-2) and TRBJ1-2; weak D call: TRBD1 (6 bases). The ends were cut back, 1 base at V and 3 bases at J, with 9 bases in the middle. CDR1 is LGHDT and CDR2 is YNNKEL in the germline V gene (reference sequence). This CDR3 has 14 residues. CDR3 loop: CASSQGPGDYGYTF. The CDR3 nucleotides read TGTGCCAGCAGCCAAGGTCCAGGGGACTATGGCTACACCTTC.

This clone appeared a single time. The chain combines TRBV4-1 with TRBJ1-1, with D perhaps matching TRBD1 (6 bases). Trimming shortened V by 5 bases and J by 11 bases, and 18 bases separated the two germline ends. The CDR3 length is 13 residues. CDR1 MGHRA and CDR2 YSYEKL come from the germline V gene. The CDR3: CASSTQQGREAFF. CDR3 in DNA: TGCGCCAGCAGCACCCAACAGGGCAGGGAGGCTTTCTTT.

This clone was detected once. One junction end disagrees with the germline gene, perhaps due to a read error. V usage is TRBV5-5 and J usage is TRBJ2-7; no firm D call. This CDR3 has 11 amino acids. CDR1 is SGHKS, CDR2 YYEKEE, per germline (reference sequence). Here the CDR3 DNA reads TGTGCCAGCAGCTTAGATTACGGGCAGTACTTC. Residues: CASSLDYGQYF.

The rearrangement joins TRBV7-9 to TRBJ2-5; D is possibly TRBD1 (6 bases). Germline-derived CDR1 and CDR2 are SEHNR and FQNEAQ (reference sequence). V shed 5 bases and J shed 5 bases, with 12 bases lying between them. There are 13 residues in the CDR3. CDR3 in DNA: TGTGCCAGCAGCCTTGGGACATCGGAGACCCAGTACTTC. Protein product: CASSLGTSETQYF.

The J gene is TRBJ2-7, the V gene TRBV6-5; maybe TRBD2 (6 bases). The germline V and J ends were trimmed by 5 bases and 4 bases, with 15 bases remaining between them. CDR1 and CDR2 from the germline V gene are MNHEY and SVGAGI. This CDR3 region has 14 residues. In DNA form, the CDR3 reads TGTGCCAGCAGTATACGGGACGGGGGATACGAGCAGTACTTC. Its translation: CASSIRDGGYEQYF.

CDR3: CASSMDRRREQYF. CDR3 nucleotide sequence: TGTGCCAGCAGTATGGACAGACGGAGAGAGCAGTACTTC. The J gene is TRBJ2-7, the V gene TRBV27, with D possibly matching TRBD1 (6 bases). Trimming removed 5 bases at V and 7 bases at J, with 15 bases between. Per the germline V gene, CDR1 is MNHEY and CDR2 is SMNVEV (reference sequence). The CDR3 sequence is 13 residues long.